The rows below give T cell receptor beta chains drawn from one sample of a study of blood T cells in healthy people across ages. From the 5' RACE reads, TCRdb called clonotypes with MiXCR, one entry per CDR3 protein. The sample yields 1.5 million to 2 million distinct CDR3 sequences, about two fifths seen once. The sequenced sample consisted of blood. Receptors originate from a human donor in good health. CDR3s include the opening cysteine and the closing phenylalanine or tryptophan. The order of the fields is D gene, J gene, clone size, V gene, CDR3 protein, CDR3 DNA. D genes are given only for firm matches. Size is stated for part of the rows, as once, few or many counts, or as a class when the clone is expanded.

>-|TRBJ2-7|-|TRBV3-1
CASSQDLGRLEQYF
TGTGCCAGCAGCCAAGATTTAGGTCGTCTCGAGCAGTACTTC
>-|TRBJ2-7|-|TRBV6-5
CASSYSRGPSYEQYF
TGTGCCAGCAGTTACTCAAGGGGACCATCCTACGAGCAGTACTTC
>-|TRBJ2-1|-|TRBV20-1
CSAREGPQQFF
TGCAGTGCTAGAGAGGGACCCCAGCAGTTCTTC
>-|TRBJ2-7|-|TRBV20-1
CSAPPPLDLSYEQYF
TGCAGTGCCCCTCCCCCCCTCGACCTCTCCTACGAGCAGTACTTC
>-|TRBJ2-1|-|TRBV5-6
CASSSLSGTYNEQFF
TGTGCCAGCAGCTCGTTGAGCGGTACCTACAATGAGCAGTTCTTC
>-|TRBJ2-1|-|TRBV2
CASSEWVRLNEQFF
TGTGCCAGCAGTGAATGGGTGCGTCTAAATGAGCAGTTCTTC
>-|TRBJ2-7|-|TRBV6-6
CASTGLTYEQYF
TGTGCCAGCACAGGCCTCACCTACGAGCAGTACTTC
>-|TRBJ2-1|-|TRBV20-1
CSARRGRDPYNEQFF
TGCAGTGCTCGGAGGGGCAGGGACCCCTACAATGAGCAGTTCTTC
>-|TRBJ2-1|few|TRBV11-1
CASSLLDGIEGLNEQFF
TGTGCCAGCAGCTTATTGGACGGGATAGAGGGTCTCAATGAGCAGTTCTTC
>-|TRBJ1-2|few|TRBV29-1
CSVRDLYGYTF
TGCAGCGTCCGGGACCTCTATGGCTACACCTTC
>-|TRBJ1-2|-|TRBV7-2
CASSLTGPSRGYTF
TGTGCCAGCAGCTTAACTGGACCCTCGAGGGGCTACACCTTC
>-|TRBJ1-2|-|TRBV4-3
CASSQRPEGLNYGYTF
TGCGCCAGCAGCCAACGCCCCGAGGGACTTAACTATGGCTACACCTTC
>TRBD2|TRBJ2-7|-|TRBV11-2
CASSPWGGRSGSYEQYF
TGTGCCAGCAGCCCTTGGGGGGGTAGGTCAGGCTCCTACGAGCAGTACTTC
>TRBD1|TRBJ2-1|-|TRBV7-2
CASSLGRTGGYEQFF
TGTGCCAGCAGCTTAGGGAGGACAGGGGGTTACGAGCAGTTCTTC
>TRBD2|TRBJ2-4|-|TRBV20-1
CSARDPIREGKNIQYF
TGCAGTGCTAGAGATCCTATACGGGAGGGCAAAAACATTCAGTACTTC
>-|TRBJ2-1|-|TRBV9
CASSVRAGVNNEQFF
TGTGCCAGCAGCGTAAGGGCAGGGGTCAACAATGAGCAGTTCTTC
>-|TRBJ2-1|-|TRBV5-1
CASSSQTGEHEQFF
TGCGCCAGCAGCTCACAGACGGGCGAACATGAGCAGTTCTTC
>-|TRBJ2-5|-|TRBV7-9
CASSLILGPLEETQYF
TGTGCCAGCAGCTTGATCTTGGGACCCCTAGAAGAGACCCAGTACTTC
>-|TRBJ1-2|-|TRBV12-3/TRBV12-4
CASSLKGIYGYTF
TGTGCCAGCAGTTTGAAGGGAATCTATGGCTACACCTTC
>-|TRBJ2-1|-|TRBV6-5
CASTQGYEQFF
TGTGCCAGCACTCAGGGCTATGAGCAGTTCTTC
>-|TRBJ2-3|-|TRBV12-5
CASGLPNTDTQYF
TGTGCTAGTGGTCTCCCAAACACAGATACGCAGTATTTT
>-|TRBJ1-1|-|TRBV12-3/TRBV12-4
CASSFAQFNTEAFF
TGTGCCAGCAGTTTTGCCCAGTTCAACACTGAAGCTTTCTTT
>TRBD1|TRBJ2-1|-|TRBV4-1
CASSQDWDRGDNEQFF
TGCGCCAGCAGCCAAGATTGGGACAGGGGGGACAATGAGCAGTTCTTC
>TRBD2|TRBJ2-7|-|TRBV7-9
CASSLARTGGRPYEQYF
TGTGCCAGCAGCTTAGCGCGGACGGGGGGGAGACCCTACGAGCAGTACTTC
>-|TRBJ2-7|few|TRBV11-1
CASSRTALLSYEQYF
TGTGCCAGCAGTAGAACAGCTCTACTCTCCTACGAGCAGTACTTC
>-|TRBJ2-3|-|TRBV7-9
CASRPGAQYKDTQYF
TGTGCCAGCAGACCAGGGGCGCAGTACAAAGATACGCAGTATTTT